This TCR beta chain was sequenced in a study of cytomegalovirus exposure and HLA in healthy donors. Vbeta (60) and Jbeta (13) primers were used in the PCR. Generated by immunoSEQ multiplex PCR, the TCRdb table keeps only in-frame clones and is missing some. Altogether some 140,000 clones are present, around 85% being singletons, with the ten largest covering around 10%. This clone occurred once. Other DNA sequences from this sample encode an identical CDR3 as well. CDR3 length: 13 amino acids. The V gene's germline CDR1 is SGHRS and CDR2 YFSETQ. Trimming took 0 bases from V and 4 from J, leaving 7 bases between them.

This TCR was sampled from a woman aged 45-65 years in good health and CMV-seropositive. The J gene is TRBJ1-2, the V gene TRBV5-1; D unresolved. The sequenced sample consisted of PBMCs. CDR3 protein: CASSLAGSYGYTF. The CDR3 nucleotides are TGCGCCAGCAGCTTGGCGGGGAGCTATGGCTACACCTTC. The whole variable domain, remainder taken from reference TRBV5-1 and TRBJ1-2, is KAGVTQTPRYLIKTRGQQVTLSCSPISGHRSVSWYQQTPGQGLQFLFEYFSETQRNKGNFPGRFSGRQFSNSRSEMNVSTLELGDSALYLCASSLAGSYGYTFGSGTRLTVV.